The 22 T cell receptor beta chains listed next were all sequenced from one sample in a study of response to subunit inactivated influenza vaccine. TCRdb called the RT-PCR reads again in MiXCR, with one record for every CDR3 protein. The table lists hundreds of thousands of distinct CDR3 sequences, around 25% of them singletons. The sample consisted of CD4+ T cells sorted from PBMCs, taken roughly 5 days after vaccination. The origin of the receptors is a middle-aged man who received an inactivated influenza vaccine.

The chain recombines TRBV9 with TRBJ1-2; the D gene is possibly TRBD1 (5 bases). V dropped 4 bases and J dropped 6 bases, with 22 bases sitting between them. The CDR3 contains 16 residues. From germline, CDR1 is SGDLS and CDR2 YYNGEE. CDR3 DNA sequence: TGTGCCAGCAGCACATCAACCCAGGGTTTTATGGATGGCTACACCTTC. This gives the protein CASSTSTQGFMDGYTF.

This clonotype was seen only a few times. The chain couples TRBV20-1 to TRBJ2-7, with D perhaps TRBD1 (5 bases). Per the germline V gene, CDR1 is DFQATT and CDR2 is SNEGSKA (reference sequence). Deletions cut 0 bases from V and 0 bases from J, with 15 bases between. This CDR3 has 16 amino acids. CDR3 coding DNA: TGCAGTGCTAGAGATAAAGGCAGGGCAATCTCCTACGAGCAGTACTTC. Encoded protein: CSARDKGRAISYEQYF.

The chain employs TRBV28 and TRBJ2-1; 8 positions match TRBD1. The V and J ends lost 6 bases and 8 bases, in that order; junction bases with no gene match: 12. The CDR3 consists of 15 residues. In germline, CDR1 is MDHEN, CDR2 SYDVKM. The CDR3 reads CASSKDRGGLYEQFF. In DNA, the CDR3 is TGTGCCAGCAGCAAAGACAGGGGAGGCCTCTATGAGCAGTTCTTC. Looking up the rest from reference TRBV28 and TRBJ2-1 gives the full variable domain: DVKVTQSSRYLVKRTGEKVFLECVQDMDHENMFWYRQDPGLGLRLIYFSYDVKMKEKGDIPEGYSVSREKKERFSLILESASTNQTSMYLCASSKDRGGLYEQFFGPGTRLTVL.

There are a few counts of this clonotype. The V and J genes are TRBV7-6 and TRBJ2-1; the D is unclear. The CDR3 runs to 14 residues. Looked up from germline, CDR1 is SGHVS and CDR2 is FNYEAQ. Trimming shortened V by 2 bases and J by 7 bases, and 12 bases separated the two germline ends. CDR3 DNA: TGTGCCAGCAGCTTATCCCCTGTTGGGAATGAGCAGTTCTTC. Protein sequence: CASSLSPVGNEQFF.

The chain employs TRBV9 and TRBJ2-7; D possibly corresponds to TRBD1 (6 bases). Germline V gene data show CDR1 as SGDLS and CDR2 as YYNGEE. The CDR3 covers 14 residues. V was pared by 4 bases and J by 1 base, with 12 bases between. The CDR3 loop is CASSPQQGSYEQYF. The CDR3, as DNA: TGTGCCAGCAGCCCCCAGCAGGGGTCCTACGAGCAGTACTTC.

This clonotype was counted between two and nine times. The chain has TRBV29-1 and TRBJ2-2; 9 bases are a match to TRBD1. V lost 5 bases and J lost 3; bases outside the gene matches: 4. Germline V CDR1 and CDR2: SQVTM, ANQGSEA. The CDR3 runs 14 residues. The CDR3 region has the DNA TGCAGCGTTCAAGGACAGGGGCACACCGGGGAGCTGTTTTTT. This codes for CSVQGQGHTGELFF.

This clonotype was counted ten times or more. The chain uses TRBV5-1 and TRBJ1-5; possibly TRBD1 for D (6 bases). This CDR3 region has 14 residues. Trimming removed 4 bases at V and 9 bases at J, with 17 bases between. Germline V gene data show CDR1 as SGHRS and CDR2 as YFSETQ. CDR3 DNA: TGCGCCAGCAGCGCGAGAGGGGGAGAAGGGCCCCAGCATTTT. It yields the protein CASSARGGEGPQHF. The full variable domain, rest sourced from reference TRBV5-1 and TRBJ1-5, is KAGVTQTPRYLIKTRGQQVTLSCSPISGHRSVSWYQQTPGQGLQFLFEYFSETQRNKGNFPGRFSGRQFSNSRSEMNVSTLELGDSALYLCASSARGGEGPQHFGDGTRLSIL.

V and J are TRBV3-1 and TRBJ2-5; 8 positions match TRBD2. V trimming: 4 bases; J trimming: 5 bases; junction bases outside the gene matches: 9. Germline CDR1 is LGHDT and CDR2 is YNNKEL (reference sequence). The CDR3 is made up of 15 amino acids. The CDR3 spells CASSPLTSGGETQYF. CDR3 bases: TGTGCCAGCAGCCCCCTAACTAGCGGAGGGGAGACCCAGTACTTC.

V is TRBV5-1 and J is TRBJ1-4; no clear D. V was trimmed by 3 bases and J by 0 bases, leaving 9 bases between them. The CDR3 length is 15 residues. CDR1 is SGHRS and CDR2 is YFSETQ in the germline V gene. CDR3 bases: TGCGCCAGCAGCTCAACGCCCGCAACTAATGAAAAACTGTTTTTT. It is translated as CASSSTPATNEKLFF.

V is TRBV20-1 and J is TRBJ2-7; 7 bases fit TRBD1. CDR1 DFQATT and CDR2 SNEGSKA come from the germline V gene (reference sequence). The CDR3 covers 14 residues. V shed 5 bases and J 1 base; nucleotides not matched to a gene: 8. The CDR3 spells CSAQGDSMSYEQYF. CDR3 nucleotide sequence: TGCAGTGCTCAAGGGGACAGTATGTCCTACGAGCAGTACTTC.

The chain uses TRBV28 and TRBJ2-3; TRBD2 matches at 13 bases. The CDR3 has 17 residues. The ends lost 6 bases at V and 2 bases at J; junction bases unmatched: 8. The germline V gene has CDR1 MDHEN and CDR2 SYDVKM. CDR3 amino acids: CASRPLGLAGYTDTQYF. CDR3 coding DNA: TGTGCCAGCAGACCATTGGGACTAGCGGGGTACACAGATACGCAGTATTTT.

The gene calls are TRBV14 and TRBJ2-7; D perhaps matches TRBD1 (6 bases). Trimming cost V 2 bases and J 4 bases, with 21 bases left between them. Germline V gene sequence: CDR1 SGHDN, CDR2 FVKESK. This CDR3 contains 17 residues. Here the CDR3 reads CASSQPGVLGVPYEQYF. In DNA, the CDR3 is TGTGCCAGCAGCCAACCAGGGGTCTTGGGTGTACCTTACGAGCAGTACTTC.

This clonotype was picked up a small number of times. This chain uses TRBV20-1 with TRBJ2-1; D may be TRBD2 (5 bases). Per germline, CDR1 DFQATT and CDR2 SNEGSKA (reference sequence). This CDR3 spans 15 amino acids. Between the trimmed V and J ends, which lost 5 bases and 5 bases, there was a span of 19 bases. CDR3 sequence (DNA): TGCAGTGCTCGAGGACTGAGCGGATATAACAATGAGCAGTTCTTC. Encoded protein: CSARGLSGYNNEQFF.

This sequence joins TRBV5-1 and TRBJ2-5; 11 positions match TRBD2. Trimming took 0 bases from V and 5 from J; bases not matched to a gene: 6. The CDR3 spans 16 residues. Germline CDR1 and CDR2: SGHRS and YFSETQ. For the CDR3, the DNA is TGCGCCAGCAGCTTGGCGGTAGCGGGAGGGGCGGAGACCCAGTACTTC. This codes for CASSLAVAGGAETQYF.

The chain couples TRBV15 to TRBJ1-2; D is possibly TRBD1 (5 bases). Trimming left V 2 bases short and J 4 bases short, with 11 bases between. CDR1 LNHNV and CDR2 YYDKDF come from the germline V gene (reference sequence). The CDR3 spans 14 residues. CDR3 sequence reads: CATSRNFGGYGYTF. For the CDR3, the DNA is TGTGCCACCAGCAGAAATTTTGGGGGCTATGGCTACACCTTC.

This clonotype showed up just a few times. This rearrangement joins TRBV6-1 to TRBJ2-5; 8 bases line up with TRBD1. CDR1 and CDR2 (germline): MNHNS, SASEGT. The trim removed 6 bases at V and 4 bases at J, leaving 7 bases unmatched. The CDR3 length is 14 residues. This chain's CDR3 is CASRETGVGETQYF. The DNA of the CDR3 is TGTGCCAGCAGAGAGACAGGGGTAGGAGAGACCCAGTACTTC.

This clonotype was seen only a few times. This chain uses TRBV20-1 with TRBJ2-7; TRBD2 aligns across 8 bases. V was pared by 6 bases and J by 6 bases, with 19 bases of the junction left unmatched. The CDR3 runs 16 residues. Germline CDR1 DFQATT, CDR2 SNEGSKA (reference sequence). CDR3 bases: TGCAGTGCGACCCAGCCCGGGGCCGGGAGGGGTAGCGAGCAGTACTTC. Its translation is CSATQPGAGRGSEQYF.

The chain is built from TRBV7-7 and TRBJ2-1, with 9 bases lining up with TRBD1. Germline assignment: CDR1 SSHAT and CDR2 FNYEAQ (reference sequence). The CDR3 covers 13 residues. V lost 5 bases to trimming and J lost 9 bases; unmatched junction nucleotides: 5. DNA for the CDR3: TGTGCCAGCAGCGCACAGGGGGCAAGTGAGCAGTTCTTC. Its translation: CASSAQGASEQFF.

This clonotype was seen only once. The V gene is TRBV5-6, the J gene TRBJ2-5; D is perhaps TRBD2 (6 bases). The CDR3 is 16 amino acids. In germline, CDR1 is SGHDT, CDR2 YYEEEE. The V end lost 1 base, the J end lost 2 bases, and 15 bases lay between the germline ends. CDR3 in DNA: TGTGCCAGCAGCTTGTTGGGAGGACGGGGGCAAGAGACCCAGTACTTC. Translation gives CASSLLGGRGQETQYF. Filled out from reference TRBV5-6 and TRBJ2-5, the complete variable domain reads DAGVTQSPTHLIKTRGQQVTLRCSPKSGHDTVSWYQQALGQGPQFIFQYYEEEERQRGNFPDRFSGHQFPNYSSELNVNALLLGDSALYLCASSLLGGRGQETQYFGPGTRLLVL.

This clonotype came up a few times. The J gene is TRBJ2-7, the V gene TRBV5-5; 8 bases are a match to TRBD2. The CDR3 totals 16 residues. Germline loops: CDR1 SGHKS, CDR2 YYEKEE (reference sequence). V gave up 0 bases and J gave up 0 bases; unmatched junction bases: 5. The CDR3, as DNA: TGTGCCAGCAGCTTGGTAGCGGGGCGGGCCTCCTACGAGCAGTACTTC. It is translated as CASSLVAGRASYEQYF.

The rearrangement joins TRBV20-1 to TRBJ2-1, with D perhaps matching TRBD1 (5 bases). Germline V gene sequence: CDR1 DFQATT, CDR2 SNEGSKA (reference sequence). The CDR3 runs to 16 residues. V lost 6 bases, J lost 0 bases, and 18 bases lay in between. The CDR3: CSASKPGLSSYNEQFF. The CDR3 DNA reads TGCAGTGCGAGCAAGCCAGGGCTTAGCTCCTACAATGAGCAGTTCTTC.

The rearrangement uses TRBV5-1 and TRBJ2-5; D not resolved. This CDR3 comprises 14 residues. V dropped 3 bases and J dropped 1 base, with 10 bases sitting between them. In germline, CDR1 is SGHRS, CDR2 YFSETQ. This chain's CDR3 is CASSYPPAQETQYF. DNA for the CDR3: TGCGCCAGCAGCTACCCGCCCGCCCAAGAGACCCAGTACTTC.